This T cell receptor (beta chain) was sequenced for a study of graft-versus-host responses after intestinal transplantation. Study information: Transplantation in recipients was multivisceral, liver-intestinal, or isolated intestinal. Every one of the recipients received anti-thymocyte globulin induction and afterwards took tacrolimus and steroids for about 3 years. General study findings and limits: The authors found GvH clones in recipient marrow, some appearing first in ileum or blood.

Losses at the gene ends were 5 bases for V and 0 bases for J; bases not matched to a gene: 9. The V gene's germline CDR1 is GTSNPN and CDR2 SVGIG (reference sequence). The CDR3 spans 15 residues. Assay used: immunoSEQ multiplex PCR; TCRdb lists only in-frame clones, some missing. The sample includes 75,000 to 100,000 clones, around 91% of them seen just once. In regard to this clone: The antigen remains undetermined.

The chain is built from TRBV30 and TRBJ2-7, with 8 bases fitting TRBD2. The material sequenced was unstimulated CD4+ T cells sorted from spleen or lymph node cells, taken before transplant. The clonotype originates from a human donor who was the organ donor for an intestinal transplant. CDR3 coding DNA: TGTGCCTGGGGTTCTACTAGCGGAAGCTCCTACGAGCAGTACTTC. Its protein product is CAWGSTSGSSYEQYF.